A single sample is the source of the 30 T cell receptor beta chains below, sequenced in a study of brain T cells in children with intractable seizures. Repertoires were generated with immunoSEQ multiplex PCR, while TCRdb's copy carries only in-frame clones and drops some. This table has about 340,000 clones, 93% appearing once. Specified time point: blood from clinic visit 5 months post-surgery; TSC patient then seizure free. This specimen consisted of peripheral blood, obtained roughly 5 months after surgery. These TCRs come from a boy in the first two years of life with tuberous sclerosis and intractable seizures.

This chain's CDR3 is CASSFSPYTGGGETQYF. DNA of the CDR3: TGCGCCAGCAGCTTCTCCCCTTACACAGGGGGGGGAGAGACCCAGTACTTC. The rearrangement links TRBV5-1 to TRBJ2-5; TRBD1 is a possible D gene (8 bases). The CDR3 is made up of 17 amino acids. V lost 2 bases and J lost 4, with 21 bases in between. Germline CDR1 reads SGHRS; CDR2 reads YFSETQ. Complete variable domain (other parts from reference TRBV5-1 and TRBJ2-5): KAGVTQTPRYLIKTRGQQVTLSCSPISGHRSVSWYQQTPGQGLQFLFEYFSETQRNKGNFPGRFSGRQFSNSRSEMNVSTLELGDSALYLCASSFSPYTGGGETQYFGPGTRLLVL.

The chain links TRBV3-1 (or the pseudogene TRBV3-2) to TRBJ2-3, with 8 positions matching TRBD1. Germline lookup yields CDR1 LGHDT and CDR2 YNNKEL (reference sequence). The V gene end was trimmed by 4 bases and the J gene end by 9 bases; junction bases not matched to a gene: 3. The CDR3 has 12 residues. The CDR3 is CASSLRQGTQYF. CDR3 coding DNA: TGTGCCAGCAGCCTAAGACAGGGGACGCAGTATTTT.

The chain carries TRBV20-1 and TRBJ2-3; D gene uncertain. CDR3 length: 15 amino acids. The germline CDR1 and CDR2 sequences are DFQATT and SNEGSKA (reference sequence). The V gene lost 3 bases and the J gene lost 6 bases, with 19 bases spanning the gap. In nucleotides, the CDR3 is TGCAGTGCTAGTCGGCTAGGGTCTTCCCTGGATACGCAGTATTTT. As protein: CSASRLGSSLDTQYF.

The chain couples TRBV14 to TRBJ2-1, with 11 bases lining up with TRBD2. J lost 7 bases, V lost 0 bases, and 11 bases had no gene match. The CDR3 is made up of 18 amino acids. The germline CDR1 and CDR2 sequences are SGHDN and FVKESK. The DNA for the CDR3 is TGTGCCAGCAGCCAAGATCATTGGCTAGCGGGAGGATTGAATGAGCAGTTCTTC. Protein product: CASSQDHWLAGGLNEQFF.

The chain links TRBV19 to TRBJ1-1; 7 nucleotides match TRBD1. This CDR3 has 13 amino acids. The trim removed 9 bases at V and 8 bases at J, leaving 12 bases unmatched. Looked up from germline, CDR1 is LNHDA and CDR2 is SQIVND (reference sequence). The CDR3 spells CASTTIGQAEAFF. In DNA, the CDR3 is TGTGCCAGCACAACCATCGGACAGGCCGAAGCTTTCTTT.

The chain joins TRBV7-9 to TRBJ1-3; D unclear. Germline loops: CDR1 SEHNR, CDR2 FQNEAQ (reference sequence). V was shortened by 1 base and J by 3 bases, with 4 bases between the two germline ends. This CDR3 is built from 13 residues. DNA for the CDR3: TGTGCCAGCAGCTTAGGTTTTGGAAACACCATATATTTT. Its translation: CASSLGFGNTIYF.

This clone was detected once. Here the CDR3 reads CSVEDPQGLNTEAFF. The DNA of the CDR3 is TGCAGCGTTGAAGATCCGCAGGGGTTGAACACTGAAGCTTTCTTT. This chain joins TRBV29-1 and TRBJ1-1; possible D gene TRBD1, 6 bases. The ends were cut back, 0 bases at V and 0 bases at J, with 11 bases in the middle. The CDR3 covers 15 residues. CDR1 SQVTM and CDR2 ANQGSEA come from the germline V gene.

This chain joins TRBV5-6 and TRBJ2-3; D possibly uses TRBD1 or TRBD2 (5 bases each). Germline CDR1 is SGHDT and CDR2 is YYEEEE. The CDR3 has 15 residues. V was cut by 3 bases and J by 2 bases, with 13 bases left in between. CDR3 loop: CASSWGSGPTDTQYF. CDR3 DNA: TGTGCCAGCAGCTGGGGGTCAGGCCCCACAGATACGCAGTATTTT.

In DNA form, the CDR3 reads TGTGCCAGTAGTTTCCGTGTCGGACTAGAGGTGCAGTTCTTC. It is translated as CASSFRVGLEVQFF. This rearrangement joins TRBV19 to TRBJ2-1; 7 bases are a match to TRBD2. Germline lookup yields CDR1 LNHDA and CDR2 SQIVND (reference sequence). V lost 5 bases, J lost 12 bases, and 13 bases stayed unmatched. The CDR3 contains 14 residues.

The chain employs TRBV28 and TRBJ2-5; 7 bases agree with TRBD2. The J segment lost 4 bases and the V segment lost 2 bases, leaving 1 base of the junction unmatched. Germline V gene lookup returns CDR1 MDHEN and CDR2 SYDVKM. This CDR3 comprises 13 residues. The CDR3 bases are TGTGCCAGCAGTTTAGGGGGGGGAGAGACCCAGTACTTC. This codes for CASSLGGGETQYF.

CDR3 residues: CASKKGGGYSPLHF. In DNA, the CDR3 is TGTGCCAGCAAAAAGGGAGGGGGTTATTCACCCCTCCACTTT. The chain employs TRBV6-5 and TRBJ1-6; D perhaps matches TRBD1 (6 bases). Germline-derived CDR1 and CDR2 are MNHEY and SVGAGI. CDR3 size: 14 residues. Trimming took off 7 bases at V and 8 bases at J, with 15 bases between the two ends.

V gene TRBV9 combines with J gene TRBJ2-1; the match to TRBD1 covers 9 bases. CDR3 length equals 17 residues. CDR1 and CDR2 from the germline V gene are SGDLS and YYNGEE. V lost 2 bases to trimming and J lost 0 bases; unmatched junction nucleotides: 6. CDR3 residues: CASSVYGTGHSYNEQFF. CDR3 bases: TGTGCCAGCAGCGTGTACGGGACAGGGCACTCCTACAATGAGCAGTTCTTC.

The CDR3 nucleotides read TGCGCCAGCAGCCAGGAGGTCGCAAACAATGAGCAGTTCTTC. Its protein is CASSQEVANNEQFF. The chain recombines TRBV5-1 with TRBJ2-1, with D maybe TRBD2 (5 bases). The length of the CDR3 is 14 residues. Germline CDR1 and CDR2: SGHRS and YFSETQ. V lost 4 bases and J lost 5, with 13 bases in between.

The chain is built from TRBV30 and TRBJ1-4; D gene ambiguous. V was trimmed by 0 bases and J by 0 bases, leaving 5 bases between them. The CDR3 contains 14 residues. Germline CDR1 is GTSNPN and CDR2 is SVGIG (reference sequence). The DNA for the CDR3 is TGTGCCTGGAGTGTAAAAACAACTAATGAAAAACTGTTTTTT. Translated, it gives CAWSVKTTNEKLFF.

This chain links TRBV3-1 (or the pseudogene TRBV3-2) with TRBJ1-4; 8 bases match TRBD1. V dropped 5 bases and J dropped 7; count of bases not matched to a gene: 9. The CDR3 is made up of 15 amino acids. Germline CDR1 is LGHDT and CDR2 is YNNKEL (reference sequence). CDR3 DNA: TGTGCCAGCAGCTCCCCAGGGGGCGCGGTTGAAAAACTGTTTTTT. Its protein is CASSSPGGAVEKLFF.

The gene calls are TRBV4-1 and TRBJ1-1; a possible D gene is TRBD1 (5 bases). The CDR3 runs to 17 residues. V shed 1 base and J shed 0 bases, with 15 bases lying between them. Germline CDR1 is MGHRA and CDR2 is YSYEKL. The CDR3 DNA reads as TGCGCCAGCAGCCAAGTGGGGCAGGGAGGAATGAACACTGAAGCTTTCTTT. Translating gives CASSQVGQGGMNTEAFF.

The chain uses TRBV24-1 and TRBJ2-6; no definite D call. CDR1 and CDR2 (germline): KGHDR, SFDVKD. Trimming removed 5 bases at V and 0 bases at J, with 13 bases between. This CDR3 spans 17 amino acids. CDR3 region: CATSGARPHSGANVLTF. Written as DNA, the CDR3 is TGTGCCACCAGTGGGGCCAGGCCTCACTCTGGGGCCAACGTCCTGACTTTC.

V gene TRBV6-2 or TRBV6-3 combines with J gene TRBJ1-5; 8 nucleotides align to TRBD1. Germline V gene data show CDR1 as MNHEY and CDR2 as SVGEGT. The ends lost 2 bases at V and 1 base at J; junction bases unmatched: 7. The CDR3 runs to 17 residues. CDR3 region: CASSYDRGRLSNQPQHF. The CDR3 nucleotides read TGTGCCAGCAGTTACGACAGGGGAAGGTTAAGCAATCAGCCCCAGCATTTT.

This chain uses TRBV28 with TRBJ1-2; D ambiguous. With 6 bases removed from V and 7 bases from J, the gap between germline ends came to 9 bases. CDR3 length: 11 residues. Germline V CDR1 and CDR2: MDHEN, SYDVKM. Here the CDR3 reads CASSPPGGYTF. The CDR3 DNA follows: TGTGCCAGCAGCCCCCCTGGTGGCTACACCTTC.

The genes are TRBV2 and TRBJ2-1, with 9 bases identical to TRBD2. Germline V lookup: CDR1 SNHLY, CDR2 FYNNEI. The V gene end was trimmed by 9 bases and the J gene end by 0 bases; junction bases not matched to a gene: 9. The CDR3 is 16 amino acids. CDR3 loop: CASPVGRGGSYNEQFF. The DNA of the CDR3 is TGTGCCAGTCCTGTGGGGCGGGGGGGCTCCTACAATGAGCAGTTCTTC.

The J gene is TRBJ2-6, the V gene TRBV5-1, with TRBD1 identical over 9 bases. Germline V gene lookup returns CDR1 SGHRS and CDR2 YFSETQ. The CDR3 extends over 19 amino acids. The V segment lost 4 bases and the J segment 0 bases; nucleotides outside the gene matches: 11. The CDR3 region has the DNA TGCGCCAGCAGCCGGGACAGGGCGTCCTCCCTCTCTGGGGCCAACGTCCTGACTTTC. It translates to CASSRDRASSLSGANVLTF.

V and J are TRBV5-1 and TRBJ1-2, with D perhaps matching TRBD1 (5 bases). Germline CDR1 SGHRS, CDR2 YFSETQ. This CDR3 region has 13 residues. V was trimmed by 6 bases and J by 7 bases, leaving 16 bases between them. The CDR3 nucleotides are TGCGCCAGCACGATCGGGGGAAGGGGTGGCTACACCTTC. Translating gives CASTIGGRGGYTF.

V usage is TRBV5-1 and J usage is TRBJ2-3, with TRBD1 identical over 9 bases. The CDR3 contains 17 residues. The trim removed 0 bases at V and 2 bases at J, leaving 7 bases unmatched. The germline V gene has CDR1 SGHRS and CDR2 YFSETQ. CDR3 DNA sequence: TGCGCCAGCAGCTTGGCAGGACAGGGGACGGACACAGATACGCAGTATTTT. Its translation is CASSLAGQGTDTDTQYF.

The chain combines TRBV6-5 with TRBJ2-6, with 7 bases lining up with TRBD2. The CDR3 is made up of 15 amino acids. Germline V gene sequence: CDR1 MNHEY, CDR2 SVGAGI. Trimming removed 2 bases from V and 2 bases from J; junction bases left unmatched: 0. The CDR3 nucleotides are TGTGCCAGCAGTTACGGGGGGGCTGGGGCCAACGTCCTGACTTTC. Its protein is CASSYGGAGANVLTF.

The chain is built from TRBV11-2 and TRBJ2-5; TRBD2 aligns across 7 bases. Germline V gene lookup returns CDR1 SGHAT and CDR2 FQNNGV. CDR3 length: 16 residues. Germline trimming cut 4 bases from V and 5 bases from J; bases unmatched to any gene: 13. The chain's CDR3 is CASSSPARASGETQYF. The CDR3 nucleotides read TGTGCCAGCAGCTCTCCCGCCCGGGCTAGCGGCGAGACCCAGTACTTC.

The chain links TRBV9 to TRBJ2-3, with TRBD2 matching over 10 bases. Per the germline V gene, CDR1 is SGDLS and CDR2 is YYNGEE. V trimming: 3 bases; J trimming: 9 bases; junction bases outside the gene matches: 13. This CDR3 is built from 16 residues. CDR3: CASSAQAGGPVGTQYF. The CDR3 DNA reads TGTGCCAGCAGCGCCCAAGCGGGGGGGCCGGTGGGGACGCAGTATTTT.

The chain is built from TRBV11-2 and TRBJ1-2; TRBD1 is a possible D gene (6 bases). In germline, CDR1 is SGHAT, CDR2 FQNNGV. Trimming shortened V by 1 base and J by 4 bases, and 13 bases separated the two germline ends. The CDR3 is 15 amino acids. The CDR3 sequence: CASSLGSGVGYGYTF. As DNA, the CDR3 is TGTGCCAGCAGCTTAGGATCAGGGGTGGGCTATGGCTACACCTTC.

Only a few counts were recorded for this clone. V gene TRBV30 combines with J gene TRBJ1-1; D perhaps matches TRBD1 (6 bases). V was clipped by 0 bases and J by 5 bases, with 10 bases between them. Germline V CDR1 and CDR2: GTSNPN, SVGIG (reference sequence). The CDR3 covers 13 residues. The CDR3 sequence: CAWSVWGATEAFF. CDR3 nucleotide sequence: TGTGCCTGGAGTGTATGGGGGGCGACTGAAGCTTTCTTT.

The rearrangement uses TRBV9 and TRBJ1-1, with 7 bases lining up with TRBD1. This CDR3 is built from 19 residues. Germline-derived CDR1 and CDR2 are SGDLS and YYNGEE. V lost 0 bases and J lost 1; bases outside the gene matches: 15. Here the CDR3 reads CASSVDVSLQGKENTEAFF. The CDR3 DNA reads as TGTGCCAGCAGCGTAGATGTCTCCCTACAGGGGAAGGAGAACACTGAAGCTTTCTTT.

The chain links TRBV27 to TRBJ2-3; the D is unclear. Trimming shortened V by 3 bases and J by 0 bases, and 7 bases separated the two germline ends. Germline CDR1 reads MNHEY; CDR2 reads SMNVEV (reference sequence). The CDR3 loop spans 14 amino acids. DNA of the CDR3: TGTGCCAGCAGTTTGGAACAGAGCACAGATACGCAGTATTTT. This codes for CASSLEQSTDTQYF.